Each of the 15 T cell receptor beta chains below was sequenced from the same sample in a study of CD8 T cells in ankylosing spondylitis. General study findings and limits: There was a TCR beta motif, made of fewer than 10 highly homologous variants, that appeared characteristic of ankylosing spondylitis blood.

TCRdb re-called the 5' RACE reads through MiXCR, storing one row per CDR3 protein. The table lists fewer than 750,000 distinct CDR3 sequences, around a fifth of them singletons. No antigen has been assigned to these receptors. The source material was blood, either unsorted or a sorted T cell fraction (not recorded which). The receptors derive from a male donor with ankylosing spondylitis.

The chain has TRBV6-5 and TRBJ1-1; a weak D match, TRBD1 (6 bases). The CDR3 extends over 14 amino acids. V gave up 0 bases and J gave up 4 bases, with 9 bases separating them. Per the germline V gene, CDR1 is MNHEY and CDR2 is SVGAGI. CDR3 nucleotide sequence: TGTGCCAGCAGTTACTCGGGGGCCCCCACTGAAGCTTTCTTT. Translated: CASSYSGAPTEAFF.

This clonotype was detected a few times. This sequence joins TRBV6-1 and TRBJ2-2; D may match TRBD1 or TRBD2 (5 bases each). Germline-derived CDR1 and CDR2 are MNHNS and SASEGT. This CDR3 is built from 14 residues. The V end was cut by 7 bases, the J end by 7 bases, with 16 bases between. Written as DNA, the CDR3 is TGTGCCAGCACCAACGGGGCGACTCGCGGGGAGCTGTTTTTT. This codes for CASTNGATRGELFF.

The V gene is TRBV20-1, the J gene TRBJ2-3; D might be TRBD2 (5 bases). This CDR3 has 14 residues. Germline lookup yields CDR1 DFQATT and CDR2 SNEGSKA (reference sequence). Trimming pared 0 bases from V and 4 bases from J, leaving 11 bases between. CDR3 amino acids: CSARDSRGSDTQYF. The CDR3 DNA follows: TGCAGTGCTAGAGACTCTCGGGGTTCAGATACGCAGTATTTT.

This clonotype was seen only a few times. This CDR3 reads CASSPRRQGRDTEAFF. CDR3 nucleotides: TGTGCCAGCAGTCCCCGGAGACAGGGGAGGGACACTGAAGCTTTCTTT. The rearrangement uses TRBV12-3 or TRBV12-4 and TRBJ1-1, with TRBD1 matching over 8 bases. The CDR3 is 16 residues long. J lost 3 bases, V lost 5 bases, and 11 bases had no gene match.

The chain uses TRBV5-1 and TRBJ2-5; D is ambiguous. Germline V gene data show CDR1 as SGHRS and CDR2 as YFSETQ. This CDR3 contains 12 residues. V was shortened by 6 bases and J by 0 bases, with 6 bases between the two germline ends. The DNA for the CDR3 is TGCGCCAGCACCCTAGACCAAGAGACCCAGTACTTC. Its protein is CASTLDQETQYF. Variable domain in full (rest from reference TRBV5-1 and TRBJ2-5): KAGVTQTPRYLIKTRGQQVTLSCSPISGHRSVSWYQQTPGQGLQFLFEYFSETQRNKGNFPGRFSGRQFSNSRSEMNVSTLELGDSALYLCASTLDQETQYFGPGTRLLVL.

This clonotype was detected only a few times. V is TRBV4-1 and J is TRBJ1-1; D is unresolved. The germline V gene has CDR1 MGHRA and CDR2 YSYEKL. V was pared by 3 bases and J by 1 base, with 15 bases between. CDR3 length: 16 amino acids. CDR3 protein: CASSHPGGRRNTEAFF. CDR3 bases: TGCGCCAGCAGCCATCCGGGAGGCCGAAGGAACACTGAAGCTTTCTTT.

DNA for the CDR3: TGTGCCAGCAGCTTAACGGTCAAACAAGTAACAGATACGCAGTATTTT. It specifies CASSLTVKQVTDTQYF. The V gene is TRBV7-9, the J gene TRBJ2-3; the D is unclear. Trimming cost V 2 bases and J 3 bases, with 15 bases left between them. CDR3 size: 16 residues. CDR1 and CDR2 from the germline V gene are SEHNR and FQNEAQ (reference sequence).

The chain uses TRBV20-1 and TRBJ1-1, with 8 bases aligning to TRBD1. CDR1 and CDR2 (germline): DFQATT, SNEGSKA (reference sequence). The CDR3 has 10 amino acids. Trimming cost V 6 bases and J 9 bases; bases outside gene matches: 3. The CDR3 reads CSADRGQAFF. CDR3 DNA sequence: TGCAGTGCCGACAGGGGACAAGCTTTCTTT.

The J gene is TRBJ2-7, the V gene TRBV20-1; D is unresolved. V was cut by 0 bases and J by 3 bases, with 9 bases left in between. The germline gives CDR1 DFQATT, CDR2 SNEGSKA (reference sequence). The CDR3 is made up of 13 amino acids. This chain's CDR3 is CSARDLLSYEQYF. CDR3 nucleotide sequence: TGCAGTGCTAGAGATCTGCTAAGCTACGAGCAGTACTTC.

Ten or more counts support this clonotype. The gene calls are TRBV15 and TRBJ1-1, with D maybe TRBD1 (5 bases). Trimming removed 1 base at V and 4 bases at J, with 16 bases between. In germline, CDR1 is LNHNV, CDR2 YYDKDF (reference sequence). The CDR3 sequence is 16 residues long. CDR3 in DNA: TGTGCCACCAGCAGAGGAGGGACCGGGGGAATCACTGAAGCTTTCTTT. It is translated as CATSRGGTGGITEAFF.

This chain links TRBV12-3 or TRBV12-4 with TRBJ1-5; the D gene is possibly TRBD1 (5 bases). Trimming shortened V by 3 bases and J by 2 bases, and 14 bases separated the two germline ends. CDR3 length equals 16 residues. The CDR3 region is CASSFAGFGGNQPQHF. The CDR3 DNA reads as TGTGCCAGCAGTTTTGCAGGGTTCGGAGGCAATCAGCCCCAGCATTTT.

The chain joins TRBV24-1 to TRBJ2-3; TRBD2 aligns across 11 bases. The CDR3 totals 13 residues. Trimming cost V 7 bases and J 5 bases; bases outside gene matches: 1. Germline assignment: CDR1 KGHDR and CDR2 SFDVKD. CDR3 region: CATRGTSGDTQYF. In DNA, the CDR3 is TGTGCCACCAGGGGGACTAGCGGAGATACGCAGTATTTT.

This clonotype has just a few counts. The chain couples TRBV7-9 to TRBJ2-1; D gene ambiguous. This CDR3 region has 13 residues. Trimming removed 4 bases from V and 2 bases from J, with 6 bases in between. The germline V gene has CDR1 SEHNR and CDR2 FQNEAQ (reference sequence). CDR3 sequence (DNA): TGTGCCAGCAGCTCGGACCCCTACAATGAGCAGTTCTTC. Its translation is CASSSDPYNEQFF.

This clonotype appeared many times. The V gene is TRBV20-1, the J gene TRBJ1-4; D might be TRBD1 (5 bases). CDR1 is DFQATT, CDR2 SNEGSKA, per germline (reference sequence). The CDR3 spans 12 residues. In DNA, the CDR3 is TGCAGCGCCAAGAGGGGTACAGAAAAACTGTTTTTT. It encodes CSAKRGTEKLFF.

This chain uses TRBV5-5 with TRBJ1-5; 10 bases map to TRBD1. CDR3 length equals 15 residues. The V segment lost 3 bases and the J segment 7 bases; nucleotides outside the gene matches: 7. Germline V gene sequence: CDR1 SGHKS, CDR2 YYEKEE (reference sequence). In DNA form, the CDR3 reads TGTGCCAGCAGCTGGGGACAGGGGAGTCACCAGCCCCAGCATTTT. It is translated as CASSWGQGSHQPQHF.